The next 24 T cell receptor beta chains were all read from a single sample in a study of T cells in Graves' hyperthyroidism and ophthalmopathy. The CDR3 regions of TCR beta were amplified from RNA transcripts. First-round RT-PCR of the TCR CDR3 relied on the HTBI primer set. Each CDR3 protein gets one entry after TCRdb re-called the multiplex PCR reads with MiXCR. The sample contains under 650,000 distinct CDR3 sequences, 15% to 20% of which appear only once. The specimen was blood. These receptors were collected from a woman in her thirties with Graves' hyperthyroidism.

This clonotype occurred a few times. V usage is TRBV6-1 and J usage is TRBJ1-2, with 8 positions matching TRBD1. Germline CDR1 and CDR2: MNHNS and SASEGT. The CDR3 is 13 amino acids. Unmatched junction bases numbered 7, after V lost 8 bases and J lost 5 bases. The CDR3 protein is CASGQGLGYGYTF. The DNA of the CDR3 is TGTGCCAGCGGACAGGGACTGGGATATGGCTACACCTTC.

The V gene is TRBV20-1, the J gene TRBJ1-2, with TRBD1 matching 10 bases. This CDR3 is 15 amino acids long. The V and J ends lost 7 bases and 5 bases, in that order; junction bases with no gene match: 13. Germline CDR1 reads DFQATT; CDR2 reads SNEGSKA (reference sequence). The CDR3 DNA is TGCAGTGGCCTCCCCGGACAGGGGGAGATATATGGCTACACCTTC. Protein sequence: CSGLPGQGEIYGYTF.

This clonotype showed up many times. The J gene is TRBJ2-7, the V gene TRBV28, with 7 nucleotides matching TRBD2. The CDR3 totals 15 residues. V lost 4 bases and J lost 2; bases outside the gene matches: 8. Germline values: CDR1 MDHEN, CDR2 SYDVKM. The CDR3 is CASSSSLGLAYEQYF. The CDR3 bases are TGTGCCAGCAGTTCCTCACTCGGACTAGCCTACGAGCAGTACTTC.

The table lists this clonotype with a few counts. The chain couples TRBV12-3 or TRBV12-4 to TRBJ1-1; no reliable D call. This CDR3 region has 13 residues. V lost 2 bases and J 5 bases, leaving 9 bases between the germline ends. This chain's CDR3 is CASSLHPRTEAFF. The CDR3 region has the DNA TGTGCCAGCAGTTTACATCCTAGGACTGAAGCTTTCTTT.

This clonotype was seen a few times. The chain carries TRBV30 and TRBJ1-1; no clear D gene. With 2 bases removed from V and 7 bases from J, the gap between germline ends came to 14 bases. The CDR3 is 13 amino acids. Germline values: CDR1 GTSNPN, CDR2 SVGIG (reference sequence). The CDR3, as DNA: TGTGCCTGGAGTAACACACGGGCAAGTGAAGCTTTCTTT. Amino acids: CAWSNTRASEAFF.

The chain carries TRBV4-1 and TRBJ2-5; D possibly corresponds to TRBD2 (6 bases). The CDR3 length is 14 residues. Germline V gene sequence: CDR1 MGHRA, CDR2 YSYEKL. The germline V and J ends were trimmed by 1 base and 6 bases, with 12 bases remaining between them. CDR3 nucleotides: TGCGCCAGCAGCCAAGCCGGGGGTGGGAAGACCCAGTACTTC. It specifies CASSQAGGGKTQYF.

This clonotype was seen many times. The J gene is TRBJ1-1, the V gene TRBV6-2 or TRBV6-3, with TRBD1 matching over 8 bases. The germline V gene has CDR1 MNHEY and CDR2 SVGEGT. The CDR3 has 16 residues. V trimming: 5 bases; J trimming: 0 bases; junction bases outside the gene matches: 8. The CDR3 sequence is CASSASQGGLNTEAFF. Written as DNA, the CDR3 is TGTGCCAGCAGTGCCTCACAGGGGGGTTTGAACACTGAAGCTTTCTTT.

The sample holds many counts of this clonotype. J is TRBJ2-1 and V is TRBV11-1, with TRBD1 as a possible D gene (7 bases). The germline V gene encodes CDR1 SGHAT and CDR2 FQDESV (reference sequence). The CDR3 has 15 residues. V shed 5 bases and J shed 2 bases, with 13 bases lying between them. The CDR3 DNA is TGTGCCAGCAGCCGTCAGGGGGGAACCTACAATGAGCAGTTCTTC. It codes for CASSRQGGTYNEQFF.

This clonotype was seen a few times. This chain uses TRBV29-1 with TRBJ2-7, with 7 positions matching TRBD2. The CDR3 is 11 residues long. Germline values: CDR1 SQVTM, CDR2 ANQGSEA. Here the CDR3 DNA reads TGCAGTGCGGGACTATCGTACGAGCAGTACTTC. Protein product: CSAGLSYEQYF.

This clonotype was observed at least ten times. The chain has TRBV11-3 and TRBJ2-1; D not certain. Per the germline V gene, CDR1 is SGHNT and CDR2 is YENEEA. The CDR3 sequence is 14 residues long. Between the trimmed V and J ends, which lost 1 base and 0 bases, there was a span of 4 bases. The CDR3 sequence is CASSLGVSYNEQFF. CDR3 coding DNA: TGTGCCAGCAGCTTAGGCGTCTCCTACAATGAGCAGTTCTTC.

The CDR3 region is CAWGHSSTDTQYF. In nucleotides, the CDR3 is TGTGCCTGGGGACATTCTAGCACAGATACGCAGTATTTT. The J gene is TRBJ2-3, the V gene TRBV30, with D possibly matching TRBD1 (5 bases). V lost 5 bases to trimming and J lost 0 bases, with 9 bases between them. CDR1 and CDR2 (germline): GTSNPN, SVGIG (reference sequence). This CDR3 has 13 amino acids.

This clonotype was detected ten times or more. The V gene is TRBV20-1, the J gene TRBJ1-6, with 8 bases identical to TRBD1. J gave up 10 bases and V 6 bases, and 14 bases lay outside the gene matches. The CDR3 covers 15 residues. CDR1 is DFQATT and CDR2 is SNEGSKA in the germline V gene (reference sequence). CDR3 sequence (DNA): TGCAGTGCCTCCGGTGATGGACAGGGCGGATCACCCCTCCACTTT. Encoded protein: CSASGDGQGGSPLHF.

The V gene is TRBV6-1, the J gene TRBJ2-2; D remains unclear. The ends were cut back, 8 bases at V and 5 bases at J, with 9 bases in the middle. The CDR3 has 12 amino acids. The V gene's germline CDR1 is MNHNS and CDR2 SASEGT. The CDR3 sequence: CASEGGTGELFF. CDR3 bases: TGTGCCAGCGAAGGTGGGACCGGGGAGCTGTTTTTT.

This clonotype was counted between two and nine times. This chain uses TRBV5-8 with TRBJ2-7; D is perhaps TRBD1 or TRBD2 (5 bases each). This CDR3 is built from 15 residues. Trimming stripped 4 bases from V and 4 bases from J, with 18 bases between. Germline V gene data show CDR1 as SGHTS and CDR2 as YDEGEE. As DNA, the CDR3 is TGTGCCAGCAGCCTGGGTGGGGGAAAACGGTACGAGCAGTACTTC. This translates into CASSLGGGKRYEQYF.

This clonotype came up once. V is TRBV28 and J is TRBJ2-7; no clear D. CDR1 and CDR2 from the germline V gene are MDHEN and SYDVKM. This CDR3 comprises 14 residues. The V and J ends lost 6 bases and 5 bases respectively, with 17 bases between them. CDR3 sequence: CASRNPRSPDEQYF. The CDR3 DNA reads as TGTGCCAGCAGGAATCCTAGGTCCCCTGACGAGCAGTACTTC.

This clonotype was detected ten times or more. The CDR3 nucleotides read TGCGCCAGCAGCTTCTATACAGGGATGAACACTGAAGCTTTCTTT. Translating gives CASSFYTGMNTEAFF. This chain links TRBV5-1 with TRBJ1-1; possibly TRBD1 for D (6 bases). The CDR3 runs to 15 residues. The germline gives CDR1 SGHRS, CDR2 YFSETQ. V was clipped by 2 bases and J by 0 bases, with 11 bases between them.

This clonotype was recorded many times. The chain has TRBV20-1 and TRBJ1-1, with 7 nucleotides matching TRBD1. The germline V gene has CDR1 DFQATT and CDR2 SNEGSKA (reference sequence). The CDR3 contains 13 residues. J was trimmed by 2 bases and V by 4 bases; bases with no gene match: 4. The DNA for the CDR3 is TGCAGTGCTACCGGGACAGAAAACACTGAAGCTTTCTTT. Amino acid sequence: CSATGTENTEAFF.

This clonotype turned up a few times. The chain carries TRBV7-3 and TRBJ2-3, with D perhaps matching TRBD1 (6 bases). The CDR3 runs 15 residues. Trimming left V 6 bases short and J 2 bases short, with 15 bases between. Germline loops: CDR1 SGHTA, CDR2 FQGTGA. This CDR3 is CASSPTGTITDTQYF. CDR3 DNA sequence: TGTGCCAGCAGTCCTACCGGGACAATCACAGATACGCAGTATTTT. The full variable domain, with the rest looked up from reference TRBV7-3 and TRBJ2-3, is GAGVSQTPSNKVTEKGKYVELRCDPISGHTALYWYRQSLGQGPEFLIYFQGTGAADDSGLPNDRFFAVRPEGSVSTLKIQRTERGDSAVYLCASSPTGTITDTQYFGPGTRLTVL.

This clonotype was detected a few times. The rearrangement joins TRBV4-3 to TRBJ2-7; D uncertain. V was clipped by 4 bases and J by 2 bases, with 15 bases between them. This CDR3 region has 15 residues. Germline CDR1 LGHNA, CDR2 YSLEER. CDR3 nucleotides: TGCGCCAGCAGCCCCCGGGCCTCGGACGCCTACGAGCAGTACTTC. It specifies CASSPRASDAYEQYF.

Only one count was recorded for this clonotype. The chain combines TRBV6-5 with TRBJ2-3, with 8 bases matching TRBD2. The CDR3 is made up of 15 amino acids. Germline values: CDR1 MNHEY, CDR2 SVGAGI. V lost 2 bases and J lost 10; bases outside the gene matches: 11. The CDR3 nucleotides are TGTGCCAGCAGTTACGCCAGCGGGAGAGGAAATGCGCAGTATTTT. This translates into CASSYASGRGNAQYF.

The chain combines TRBV27 with TRBJ1-2; D perhaps matches TRBD1 (5 bases). Germline CDR1 is MNHEY and CDR2 is SMNVEV (reference sequence). The CDR3 runs 14 residues. The germline V and J ends were trimmed by 0 bases and 7 bases, with 12 bases remaining between them. CDR3 protein: CASSLSRQQGGYTF. For the CDR3, the DNA is TGTGCCAGCAGTTTATCGCGTCAGCAGGGTGGCTACACCTTC.

This clonotype has ten or more counts. The chain uses TRBV2 and TRBJ1-5, with D perhaps matching TRBD1 (5 bases). V lost 6 bases and J 7 bases, leaving 16 bases between the germline ends. CDR3 length: 14 amino acids. Germline CDR1 and CDR2: SNHLY and FYNNEI. Here the CDR3 DNA reads TGTGCCAGCAGAAACCAGGGAAGCAGACAGCCCCAGCATTTT. Its protein is CASRNQGSRQPQHF.

This clonotype was observed at least ten times. The chain is built from TRBV20-1 and TRBJ2-1; 8 bases agree with TRBD2. Trimming cost V 1 base and J 4 bases; bases outside gene matches: 12. There are 17 residues in the CDR3. Germline V lookup: CDR1 DFQATT, CDR2 SNEGSKA (reference sequence). The CDR3 DNA reads as TGCAGTGCTAGAGGGTTAGGGGGGACTAGATTGTACAATGAGCAGTTCTTC. It specifies CSARGLGGTRLYNEQFF.

The chain recombines TRBV3-1 with TRBJ2-7; the D gene could be TRBD1 or TRBD2 (5 bases each). Germline CDR1 LGHDT, CDR2 YNNKEL (reference sequence). Deletions cut 6 bases from V and 1 base from J, with 22 bases between. This CDR3 has 17 amino acids. DNA of the CDR3: TGTGCCAGCAGGCCCAAACCGGGGCTAGGGGTTTCCTACGAGCAGTACTTC. Translating gives CASRPKPGLGVSYEQYF.